Listed here is a single T cell receptor (beta chain). The data are from a study of identifying expanded T cells in peripheral blood. Germline V gives CDR1 SGHNT, CDR2 YYREEE (reference sequence). This CDR3 is 17 amino acids long. V was trimmed by 1 base and J by 0 bases, leaving 16 bases between them. Some clones are missing from TCRdb's copy, which holds only in-frame ones; the method was immunoSEQ multiplex PCR. The sample carries some 78,000 clones, about four fifths recorded once. The sequence came from a person between 18 and 75 years old in good health. The sequencing sample was made of blood. J is TRBJ1-1 and V is TRBV5-4, with a tentative D call TRBD1 (5 bases). The CDR3 loop is CASSLLSGAGMNTEAFF. The CDR3 coding sequence is TGTGCCAGCAGCTTGCTGTCCGGGGCGGGGATGAACACTGAAGCTTTCTTT.